This TCR beta chain emerged from a study of blood T cell repertoires in COVID-19. Study details: Samples came from the United States, Italy and Spain, spanning acute and convalescent COVID-19.

The table came from immunoSEQ multiplex PCR; TCRdb's copy has only in-frame clones and leaves some out. The sample includes roughly 73,000 clones, 80% to 90% seen only once; the top ten take approximately 9%. This receptor was obtained from a man older than 75 with acute or convalescent COVID-19. Sequenced: peripheral blood.

The CDR3 loop reads CASTARAGGNYGYTF. CDR3 bases: TGTGCCAGCACCGCGCGGGCAGGGGGCAACTATGGCTACACCTTC. The chain joins TRBV5-8 to TRBJ1-2; 8 bases match TRBD1. This CDR3 spans 15 amino acids. CDR1 is SGHTS, CDR2 YDEGEE, per germline. Trimming took 6 bases from V and 2 from J; bases not matched to a gene: 9.